This T cell receptor (beta chain) was obtained from a study of vaccination and CD4 T cells after COVID-19. The Oncomine TCR Beta short-read assay generated sequence data from the DNA of cultured CD4+ T cells. Cultures of CD4+ T cells served as the source for extracting genomic DNA. MiXCR, run by TCRdb on the PCR reads, gives a single entry per CDR3 protein. The sample consists of some 21,000 distinct CDR3 sequences, 45% to 60% of them appearing once. The CDR3 is 18 residues long. V was clipped by 6 bases and J by 3 bases, with 23 bases between them. Germline CDR1 LNHDA, CDR2 SQIVND (reference sequence). Study conclusions and caveats: Convalescent patients saw a median about 86% of their reactive clones show up only after vaccination.

Turning to this clonotype: Its antigen is currently unknown.

Treatment specified: approximately 10-day PBMC culture with coronavirus spike peptide pools or control peptides (ViraFEST assay). Expansion of antigen-specific T cells with peptide pools by ViraFEST preceded sequencing of TCRs. Positive SARS-CoV-2 PCR tests in convalescent patients dated from March to December 2020, pre-Alpha, Beta and Delta. The chain employs TRBV19 and TRBJ2-2; D gene unclear. Sequenced input: CD4+ T cells from blood, cultured in vitro. The clonotype comes from a human donor who had recovered from COVID-19. CDR3: CASSLIRPTSLYTGELFF. Here the CDR3 DNA reads TGTGCCAGTAGCCTCATCAGGCCGACCTCACTTTACACCGGGGAGCTGTTTTTT.